This is a list of T cell receptor beta chains from one sample in a study of blood T cell repertoires in COVID-19. Measured with immunoSEQ multiplex PCR; TCRdb has only the in-frame clones, and not every one. The top ten clones hold about 4.5% of a sample with about 230,000 clones, 80% to 85% of them seen once. The sequenced sample consisted of peripheral blood. All receptors come from a man between 45 and 60 years old with active or convalescent COVID-19. The CDR3 runs from the conserved cysteine through the conserved F or W. Fields, in order: D gene, V gene, J gene, clone size, CDR3 DNA, CDR3 protein. The D gene is left open where the match is weak. Not every row has a clone size; where given, it reads once, few, many or a size class.

-,TRBV18,TRBJ1-4,once,TGTGCCAGCTCTCCCCGGGGAATGAAAGAAGAAAAACTGTTTTTT,CASSPRGMKEEKLFF
-,TRBV6-5,TRBJ2-7,once,TGTGCCAGCAGTCCTACAGGGACCAAGTTAGGGTACTTC,CASSPTGTKLGYF
-,TRBV28,TRBJ1-2,-,TGTGCCAGCAGTCGCGGCTATGGCTACACCTTC,CASSRGYGYTF
-,TRBV11-3,TRBJ1-1,once,TGTGCCAGCAGCTCGCAGGGAAGCACTGAAGCTTTCTTT,CASSSQGSTEAFF
TRBD2,TRBV2,TRBJ2-1,few,TGTGCCAACTTAACTAGCGGGGGGGGTCCTGAGCAGTTCTTC,CANLTSGGGPEQFF
TRBD2,TRBV9,TRBJ2-5,-,TGTGCCAGCAGCGTAGGAGGTAGCGGGGGGGCTCGTAGCGAGACCCAGTACTTC,CASSVGGSGGARSETQYF
TRBD1,TRBV7-2,TRBJ1-2,few,TGTGCCAGCAGCTTTCCCGGGACAGGGGGCGATGGCTACACCTTC,CASSFPGTGGDGYTF
-,TRBV7-2,TRBJ1-1,-,TGTGCCAGCAGCTTAGTTGCGGGTGATGAAGCTTTCTTT,CASSLVAGDEAFF
TRBD1,TRBV30,TRBJ1-5,-,TGTGCCTGGAACCGGGACAGAAGTAATAGCAATCAGCCCCAGCATTTT,CAWNRDRSNSNQPQHF
-,TRBV21-1,TRBJ1-5,-,TGTGCCAGCAGCAAAGCTCAGGGGGCTAAGGGAATGGATCAGCCCCAGCATTTT,CASSKAQGAKGMDQPQHF
-,TRBV7-2,TRBJ2-7,-,TGTGCCAGCAGAACCCAGGGGAGCTCCTACGAGCAGTACTTC,CASRTQGSSYEQYF
-,TRBV19,TRBJ1-1,-,TGTGCCAGTAGTATAGGGACAGCCAACACTGAAGCTTTCTTT,CASSIGTANTEAFF
-,TRBV10-3,TRBJ1-6,-,TGTGCCATCAGTGAGTCTCCGCAGAACTCACCCCTCCACTTT,CAISESPQNSPLHF
-,TRBV30,TRBJ2-1,-,TGTGCCTGGAGACTAGCTGGGAATGAGCAGTTCTTC,CAWRLAGNEQFF
TRBD1,TRBV6-5,TRBJ1-1,once,TGTGCCAGCAGTTACACAACAGGGGTTACTGAAGCTTTCTTT,CASSYTTGVTEAFF
TRBD1,TRBV29-1,TRBJ2-3,-,TGCAGCGCTCAGACAGGGGGAAGGGCAGATACGCAGTATTTT,CSAQTGGRADTQYF
-,TRBV30,TRBJ2-3,-,TGTGCCTTCACGCAGTTAGATACGCAGTATTTT,CAFTQLDTQYF
TRBD1,TRBV4-3,TRBJ1-4,-,TGCGCCAGCAGCCCCCCGGGACAGGGCCTTGAAAAACTGTTTTTT,CASSPPGQGLEKLFF
-,TRBV6-5,TRBJ1-1,-,TGTGCCAGCATAGCGGCAGGGAGGAACACTGAAGCTTTCTTT,CASIAAGRNTEAFF
-,TRBV5-1,TRBJ1-1,-,TGCGCCAGCAGCCGCGACGGACAGAACACTGAAGCTTTCTTT,CASSRDGQNTEAFF
-,TRBV30,TRBJ1-6,-,TGTGCCTGGTCTCGGGACACCCCCCTAGGTTCACCCCTCCACTTT,CAWSRDTPLGSPLHF
TRBD1,TRBV9,TRBJ2-3,once,TGTGCCAGCAGCGCCACAGGGGACAGCACAGATACGCAGTATTTT,CASSATGDSTDTQYF